This entry lists 30 T cell receptor beta chains sequenced from one sample in a study of T cell repertoires in cytomegalovirus infection. Using its own MiXCR run on the reads, TCRdb lists one record per CDR3 protein. The data hold fewer than 350,000 distinct CDR3 sequences, with around a tenth observed a single time. Material: PBMCs. Every receptor here comes from a human donor in good health (CMV status not recorded). Some clones in this sample may be carry-over from other donors' samples.

V is TRBV5-4 and J is TRBJ2-5; 7 bases are a match to TRBD1. The germline V gene has CDR1 SGHNT and CDR2 YYREEE (reference sequence). With 0 bases clipped from V and 7 bases from J, the junction kept 6 bases outside the gene matches. The CDR3 is 14 residues long. Here the CDR3 reads CASSLAGTEGTQYF. The CDR3 region has the DNA TGTGCCAGCAGCTTGGCCGGGACAGAGGGGACCCAGTACTTC.

This clonotype was picked up a small number of times. The chain carries TRBV11-2 and TRBJ2-7; D gene unclear. Germline lookup yields CDR1 SGHAT and CDR2 FQNNGV. Trimming removed 5 bases at V and 3 bases at J, with 8 bases between. This CDR3 contains 12 residues. The CDR3 region has the DNA TGTGCCAGCAGCCAAACGAACTACGAGCAGTACTTC. It yields the protein CASSQTNYEQYF. Variable domain in full (rest from reference TRBV11-2 and TRBJ2-7): EAGVAQSPRYKIIEKRQSVAFWCNPISGHATLYWYQQILGQGPKLLIQFQNNGVVDDSQLPKDRFSAERLKGVDSTLKIQPAKLEDSAVYLCASSQTNYEQYFGPGTRLTVT.

The rearrangement links TRBV30 to TRBJ1-5; tentatively, D is TRBD1 (6 bases). The V end lost 0 bases, the J end lost 3 bases, and 9 bases lay between the germline ends. Germline loops: CDR1 GTSNPN, CDR2 SVGIG (reference sequence). This CDR3 has 14 amino acids. The CDR3 spells CAWSVGQTNQPQHF. For the CDR3, the DNA is TGTGCCTGGAGTGTAGGACAGACCAATCAGCCCCAGCATTTT.

This clonotype was detected ten times or more. The gene calls are TRBV19 and TRBJ2-3; 8 positions match TRBD2. The V segment lost 10 bases and the J segment 2 bases; nucleotides outside the gene matches: 11. The CDR3 length is 15 residues. The germline V gene encodes CDR1 LNHDA and CDR2 SQIVND (reference sequence). Written as DNA, the CDR3 is TGTGCCACCAGGGACCGGGGGGGCCCCACAGATACGCAGTATTTT. As protein: CATRDRGGPTDTQYF.

As for this clonotype: A clone one base away is much larger, so this may be a read error. The chain is built from TRBV7-6 and TRBJ2-5; no firm D call. The CDR3 is 15 residues long. CDR1 is SGHVS and CDR2 is FNYEAQ in the germline V gene. CDR3 DNA: TGTGCCAGCAGCTTGAATCTCGTTCCTCAAGAGACCCACTACTTC. Translation: CASSLNLVPQETHYF.

This clonotype was detected ten times or more. The chain couples TRBV4-2 to TRBJ1-6, with a tentative D call TRBD1 (6 bases). The CDR3 is made up of 13 amino acids. The germline gives CDR1 LGHNA, CDR2 YNFKEQ. Trimming removed 3 bases at V and 8 bases at J, with 8 bases between. CDR3 bases: TGTGCCAGCAGCCAGGCAGGGGATTCACCCCTCCACTTT. Encoded protein: CASSQAGDSPLHF.

This clonotype was counted at least ten times. The gene calls are TRBV7-8 and TRBJ1-3, with D uncertain. The V gene's germline CDR1 is SGHVS and CDR2 FQNEAQ. The CDR3 has 19 residues. Trimming stripped 0 bases from V and 1 base from J, with 19 bases between. In DNA, the CDR3 is TGTGCCAGCAGCTTAGCATCGGGTGTTTGGGGTCAATCTGGAAACACCATATATTTT. Its protein is CASSLASGVWGQSGNTIYF.

This clonotype was seen only once. A much larger clone differs by one base, so this may be a read error. The rearrangement links TRBV12-3 or TRBV12-4 to TRBJ1-1; D is possibly TRBD1 (5 bases). Trimming shortened V by 10 bases and J by 5 bases, and 14 bases separated the two germline ends. The CDR3 extends over 12 amino acids. CDR3 in DNA: TGTGCCACTCGTCAGGGTCGGACTGAAGCTTTCTTT. Protein sequence: CATRQGRTEAFF.

This clonotype was observed a few times. The V gene is TRBV27, the J gene TRBJ2-2, with D perhaps TRBD1 or TRBD2 (5 bases each). The germline V gene encodes CDR1 MNHEY and CDR2 SMNVEV (reference sequence). CDR3 length equals 14 residues. The chain's CDR3 is CARHGTTNTGELFF. The CDR3 DNA follows: TGTGCACGCCACGGGACCACGAACACCGGGGAGCTGTTTTTT.

J is TRBJ1-5 and V is TRBV7-8; D perhaps matches TRBD1 (6 bases). The CDR3 length is 18 residues. V shed 2 bases and J shed 0 bases, with 17 bases lying between them. CDR1 is SGHVS, CDR2 FQNEAQ, per germline. The CDR3 DNA follows: TGTGCCAGCAGCTTAAACGTCGGGGGCAGATATAGCAATCAGCCCCAGCATTTT. Encoded protein: CASSLNVGGRYSNQPQHF.

This clonotype came up a few times. J is TRBJ1-1 and V is TRBV5-4; D is unclear. Trimming stripped 0 bases from V and 6 bases from J, with 9 bases between. CDR1 and CDR2 from the germline V gene are SGHNT and YYREEE (reference sequence). The CDR3 has 13 residues. Here the CDR3 DNA reads TGTGCCAGCAGCTTGGGGACGTACTCTGAAGCTTTCTTT. Its protein is CASSLGTYSEAFF.

This clonotype turned up a few times. The chain has TRBV20-1 and TRBJ1-3, with D perhaps matching TRBD1 (5 bases). The CDR3 consists of 13 residues. The germline CDR1 and CDR2 sequences are DFQATT and SNEGSKA (reference sequence). Trimming cost V 6 bases and J 4 bases, with 13 bases left between them. The CDR3 region is CSASLGVGNTIYF. CDR3 DNA sequence: TGCAGTGCCTCCTTGGGGGTCGGAAACACCATATATTTT.

This chain joins TRBV12-3 or TRBV12-4 and TRBJ2-1; D not resolved. There are 14 residues in the CDR3. The V end lost 8 bases, the J end lost 1 base, and 12 bases lay between the germline ends. The CDR3, as DNA: TGTGCCAGCCCTTCAGGTCCTTCCTACAATGAGCAGTTCTTC. Translating it yields CASPSGPSYNEQFF.

The V and J genes are TRBV6-1 and TRBJ1-6, with D perhaps TRBD1 (6 bases). The CDR3 runs 17 residues. CDR1 is MNHNS and CDR2 is SASEGT in the germline V gene. Trimming cost V 7 bases and J 10 bases, with 26 bases left between them. The chain's CDR3 is CASNNFVGGAAYSPLHF. The CDR3 DNA is TGTGCCAGCAATAACTTTGTGGGGGGCGCGGCCTACTCACCCCTCCACTTT.

This clonotype was observed a handful of times. The rearrangement joins TRBV6-6 to TRBJ2-1; tentatively, D is TRBD1 (6 bases). Germline V gene lookup returns CDR1 MNHNY and CDR2 SVGAGI (reference sequence). The CDR3 totals 13 residues. V lost 5 bases and J 6 bases, leaving 11 bases between the germline ends. The CDR3: CASSMTGSNEQFF. In DNA form, the CDR3 reads TGTGCCAGCAGTATGACAGGTAGCAATGAGCAGTTCTTC.

J is TRBJ1-2 and V is TRBV24-1; D perhaps matches TRBD1 (6 bases). The CDR3 length is 14 residues. V lost 9 bases to trimming and J lost 2 bases, with 15 bases between them. The germline V gene has CDR1 KGHDR and CDR2 SFDVKD. The CDR3 is CATGGAGENYGYTF. As DNA, the CDR3 is TGTGCCACCGGTGGGGCAGGGGAAAACTATGGCTACACCTTC.

This clonotype was seen many times. This chain connects TRBV7-8 to TRBJ2-1, with TRBD1 as a possible D gene (5 bases). This CDR3 has 13 amino acids. The ends were cut back, 7 bases at V and 8 bases at J, with 15 bases in the middle. The V gene's germline CDR1 is SGHVS and CDR2 FQNEAQ. CDR3 sequence: CASTETVEDEQFF. In nucleotides, the CDR3 is TGTGCCAGCACCGAGACAGTTGAGGATGAGCAGTTCTTC. Based on the CDR3 plus reference TRBV7-8 and TRBJ2-1, the full variable domain is GAGVSQSPRYKVAKRGQDVALRCDPISGHVSLFWYQQALGQGPEFLTYFQNEAQLDKSGLPSDRFFAERPEGSVSTLKIQRTQQEDSAVYLCASTETVEDEQFFGPGTRLTVL.

The rearrangement links TRBV5-5 to TRBJ1-1, with no clear D. The germline CDR1 and CDR2 sequences are SGHKS and YYEKEE (reference sequence). V lost 0 bases and J 0 bases, leaving 3 bases between the germline ends. The CDR3 runs 13 residues. The CDR3: CASSLVVNTEAFF. DNA of the CDR3: TGTGCCAGCAGCTTGGTAGTGAACACTGAAGCTTTCTTT.

In its sample, this clonotype was seen many times. The V and J genes are TRBV12-3 or TRBV12-4 and TRBJ2-3; no firm D call. The CDR3 extends over 14 amino acids. With 7 bases removed from V and 2 bases from J, the gap between germline ends came to 13 bases. The CDR3, as DNA: TGTGCCAGCACCTTAAGGCGGTTCACAGATACGCAGTATTTT. It yields the protein CASTLRRFTDTQYF.

The V gene is TRBV4-3, the J gene TRBJ2-7, with a tentative D call TRBD2 (6 bases). Germline CDR1 reads LGHNA; CDR2 reads YSLEER. The CDR3 sequence is 15 residues long. Trimming left V 0 bases short and J 6 bases short, with 15 bases between. In nucleotides, the CDR3 is TGCGCCAGCAGCCAAGAGTGGCGGGGCACCTTCGAGCAGTACTTC. Translation gives CASSQEWRGTFEQYF.

This clonotype came up a few times. The rearrangement uses TRBV6-5 and TRBJ1-1; D not certain. This CDR3 contains 13 residues. Trimming took off 7 bases at V and 0 bases at J, with 9 bases between the two ends. CDR1 is MNHEY, CDR2 SVGAGI, per germline. The DNA of the CDR3 is TGTGCCAGCACAAAAGTCATGAACACTGAAGCTTTCTTT. It translates to CASTKVMNTEAFF.

This clonotype came up a few times. The genes are TRBV29-1 and TRBJ1-2; D is undetermined. Germline V gene sequence: CDR1 SQVTM, CDR2 ANQGSEA. The CDR3 spans 12 residues. V lost 6 bases to trimming and J lost 8 bases, with 16 bases between them. DNA for the CDR3: TGCAGCGTAGGATCAGAGCCAGGAGGCTACACCTTC. Its protein product is CSVGSEPGGYTF.

This clonotype was counted many times. V is TRBV11-2 and J is TRBJ1-3, with 8 bases identical to TRBD1. V lost 5 bases, J lost 0 bases, and 9 bases stayed unmatched. The CDR3 runs to 17 residues. Germline values: CDR1 SGHAT, CDR2 FQNNGV. The DNA of the CDR3 is TGTGCCAGCAGCCCCCGGGACAGGCCGAGCTCTGGAAACACCATATATTTT. It codes for CASSPRDRPSSGNTIYF.

There are many counts of this clonotype. The chain links TRBV25-1 to TRBJ2-7, with a possible D match to TRBD1 (7 bases). CDR3 size: 13 residues. Germline V CDR1 and CDR2: MGHDK, SYGVNS. The V and J ends lost 3 bases and 6 bases respectively, with 12 bases between them. CDR3 amino acids: CASSDPQGGEQYF. In DNA, the CDR3 is TGTGCCAGCAGTGACCCGCAGGGGGGCGAGCAGTACTTC.

This clonotype was picked up a small number of times. The genes are TRBV18 and TRBJ2-1, with D perhaps matching TRBD1 or TRBD2 (6 bases each). CDR1 and CDR2 from the germline V gene are KGHSH and LQKENI. There are 16 residues in the CDR3. Trimming took off 0 bases at V and 4 bases at J, with 13 bases between the two ends. The DNA of the CDR3 is TGTGCCAGCTCACCACCGGGGGCGGGACCTTACAATGAGCAGTTCTTC. Translating it yields CASSPPGAGPYNEQFF.

This clonotype was counted ten times or more. The CDR3 nucleotides read TGTGCCAGCAGCCCCCGCCGGGGGTACCAAGAGACCCAGTACTTC. Amino acid sequence: CASSPRRGYQETQYF. This chain uses TRBV7-8 with TRBJ2-5; perhaps TRBD2 as D (6 bases). Trimming took 5 bases from V and 0 from J, leaving 13 bases between them. Germline CDR1 SGHVS, CDR2 FQNEAQ. The CDR3 totals 15 residues.

This clonotype was recorded many times. The chain carries TRBV7-2 and TRBJ1-1; D ambiguous. This CDR3 contains 12 residues. V was trimmed by 0 bases and J by 7 bases, leaving 6 bases between them. In germline, CDR1 is SGHTA, CDR2 FQGNSA. The CDR3 sequence is CASSLAGFEAFF. CDR3 in DNA: TGTGCCAGCAGCTTAGCCGGGTTTGAAGCTTTCTTT.

This rearrangement joins TRBV6-1 to TRBJ1-6; D unresolved. The CDR3 extends over 17 amino acids. V lost 1 base, J lost 1 base, and 11 bases lay in between. CDR1 and CDR2 from the germline V gene are MNHNS and SASEGT. CDR3: CASSEDPPRSYNSPLHF. CDR3 bases: TGTGCCAGCAGTGAAGACCCTCCTCGTTCCTATAATTCACCCCTCCACTTT.

In its sample, this clonotype was seen a few times. The V gene is TRBV4-1, the J gene TRBJ1-1; possibly TRBD1 for D (6 bases). This CDR3 has 17 residues. The germline V and J ends were trimmed by 0 bases and 2 bases, with 16 bases remaining between them. Germline loops: CDR1 MGHRA, CDR2 YSYEKL. The CDR3 DNA reads TGCGCCAGCAGCCAAGAAAGGGACACGCATCTTAACACTGAAGCTTTCTTT. This gives the protein CASSQERDTHLNTEAFF.

This clonotype has ten or more counts. This chain connects TRBV7-6 to TRBJ1-5; 9 nucleotides agree with TRBD1. Germline CDR1 is SGHVS and CDR2 is FNYEAQ. The CDR3 is 15 residues long. Trimming took 5 bases from V and 6 from J; bases not matched to a gene: 8. The DNA for the CDR3 is TGTGCCAGCAGCGCCACAGGGGGCGAGGGTCAGCCCCAGCATTTT. It encodes CASSATGGEGQPQHF.